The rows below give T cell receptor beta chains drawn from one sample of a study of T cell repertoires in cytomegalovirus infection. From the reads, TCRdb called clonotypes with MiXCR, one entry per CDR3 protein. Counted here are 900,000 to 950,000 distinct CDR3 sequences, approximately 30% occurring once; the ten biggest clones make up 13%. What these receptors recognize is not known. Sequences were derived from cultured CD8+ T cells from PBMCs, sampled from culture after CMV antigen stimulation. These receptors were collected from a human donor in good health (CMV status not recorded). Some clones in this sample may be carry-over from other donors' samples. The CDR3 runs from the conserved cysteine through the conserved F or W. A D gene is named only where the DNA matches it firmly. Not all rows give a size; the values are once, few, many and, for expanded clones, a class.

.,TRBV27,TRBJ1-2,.,TGTGCCAGCAGTTCCATCGGGGTGGCCTATGGCTACACCTTC,CASSSIGVAYGYTF
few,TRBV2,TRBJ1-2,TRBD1,TGTGCCGACGGACAGGGTCTGAATGGCTACACCTTC,CADGQGLNGYTF
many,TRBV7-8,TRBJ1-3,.,TGTGCCAGCAGCTTAGTACCCCCTGAGACGTCCCGAGGAAACACCATATATTTT,CASSLVPPETSRGNTIYF
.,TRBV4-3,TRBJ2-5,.,TGCGCCAGCAGCCAAGATTTTGCACCCCCGGGGGAGACCCAGTACTTC,CASSQDFAPPGETQYF
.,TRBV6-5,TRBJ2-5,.,TGTGCCAGCACCTCCAGCCGGGTCCAAGAGACCCAGTACTTC,CASTSSRVQETQYF
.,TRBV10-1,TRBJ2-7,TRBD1,TGCGCCAGCAGTGAGTCGGGGACAGGGGGTGGCGAGCAGTACTTC,CASSESGTGGGEQYF
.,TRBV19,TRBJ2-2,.,TGTGCCAGTAGTATTTCGGGGTTCCGGGAGCTGTTTTTT,CASSISGFRELFF
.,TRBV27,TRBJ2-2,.,TGTGCCAGCAGTTTTTCCGGGGGTAACGGGGAGCTGTTTTTT,CASSFSGGNGELFF
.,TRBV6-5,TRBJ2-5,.,TGTGCCAGCAGTTACTCGTGGAACAGAATAGAGACCCAGTACTTC,CASSYSWNRIETQYF
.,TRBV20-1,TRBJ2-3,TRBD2,TGCAGTGCTGACGGGAGGGCGGGGGAGTCTCCAGATACGCAGTATTTT,CSADGRAGESPDTQYF
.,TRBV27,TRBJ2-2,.,TGTGCCACCTGCTTAGGGCCACGGACCGGGGAGCTGTTTTTT,CATCLGPRTGELFF
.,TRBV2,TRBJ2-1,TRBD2,TGTGCCAGCAGTGAAAGGCGAGCGGGGGGCCCCTACAATGAGCAGTTCTTC,CASSERRAGGPYNEQFF
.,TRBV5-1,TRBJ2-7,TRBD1,TGCGCCAGCAGCGACAGGGGAAGGGAGCAGTACTTC,CASSDRGREQYF
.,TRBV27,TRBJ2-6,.,TGTGCCAGCATGCCCTCTGGGGCCAACGTCCTGACTTTC,CASMPSGANVLTF
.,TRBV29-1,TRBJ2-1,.,TGCAGCGACAACTTCGGCCCCCATGAGCAGTTCTTC,CSDNFGPHEQFF
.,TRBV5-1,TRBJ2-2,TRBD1,TGCGCCAGCAGCTCGGACAGGCCGAACACCGGGGAGCTGTTTTTT,CASSSDRPNTGELFF
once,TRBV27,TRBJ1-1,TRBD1,TGTGCCAGCAGTACACGGGACAGGGGTAGTGAAGCTTTCTTT,CASSTRDRGSEAFF
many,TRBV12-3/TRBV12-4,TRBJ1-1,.,TGTGCCAGCAGTCCATCAGCCCCAGCTGAAGCTTTCTTT,CASSPSAPAEAFF
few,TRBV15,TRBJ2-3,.,TGTGCCACCAGCAGATTGGCGGCCTCTAGCACAGATACGCAGTATTTT,CATSRLAASSTDTQYF
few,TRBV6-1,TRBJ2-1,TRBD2,TGTGCCGGCACTAGCGGGGGTGGAAATGAGCAGTTCTTC,CAGTSGGGNEQFF
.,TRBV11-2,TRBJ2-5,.,TGTGCCAGCAGCTCGTGGATAGCGATGGGAGAGACCCAGTACTTC,CASSSWIAMGETQYF
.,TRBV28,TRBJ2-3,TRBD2,TGTGCCAGCAGCGGGGGGGCCCGAGATACGCAGTATTTT,CASSGGARDTQYF
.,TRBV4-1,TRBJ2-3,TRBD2,TGTGCCAGCAGCGGGGAGAGCGCAGATACGCAGTATTTT,CASSGESADTQYF
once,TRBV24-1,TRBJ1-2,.,TGTGCCACCAGTGAGGCAGGGGCGCCGGTTGGCTACACCTTC,CATSEAGAPVGYTF
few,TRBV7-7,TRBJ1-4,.,TGTGCTAGCAGCTTATCGACGGGAACTAATGAAAAACTGTTTTTT,CASSLSTGTNEKLFF
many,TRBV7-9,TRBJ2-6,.,TGTGCCAGCAGCACTATTACGGCCCCTGGGGCCAACGTCCTGACTTTC,CASSTITAPGANVLTF
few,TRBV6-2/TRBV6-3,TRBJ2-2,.,TGTGCCAGCAGTTCCGGGACATGGTTTTTT,CASSSGTWFF
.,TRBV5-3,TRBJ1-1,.,TGTGCCAGCAGCTTGGAGGGAATCAACACTGAAGCTTTCTTT,CASSLEGINTEAFF
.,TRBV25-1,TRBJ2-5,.,TGTGCCAGCAGTAAAACAAATTACGGAGAGACCCAGTACTTC,CASSKTNYGETQYF
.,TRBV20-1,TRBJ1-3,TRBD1,TGCAGTGCTACACAACAGGGGGCGCCTGGAAACACCATATATTTT,CSATQQGAPGNTIYF
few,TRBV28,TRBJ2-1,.,TGTGCCAGCAGTTTACAGGCTAGCAGATACAATGAGCAGTTCTTC,CASSLQASRYNEQFF
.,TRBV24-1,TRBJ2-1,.,TGTGCCACCAGTGACGACTTCTACAATGAGCAGTTCTTC,CATSDDFYNEQFF
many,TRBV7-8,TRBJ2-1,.,TGTGCCAGCAGCTTAGTGCTCTCGGGGTACAATGAGCAGTTCTTC,CASSLVLSGYNEQFF
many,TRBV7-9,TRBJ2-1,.,TGTGCCAGCGTTCAGGGTGAGCAGTTCTTC,CASVQGEQFF
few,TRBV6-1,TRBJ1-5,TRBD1,TGTGCCAGCAGTGCCCCTGACAGGGGTAGCAATCAGCCCCAGCATTTT,CASSAPDRGSNQPQHF
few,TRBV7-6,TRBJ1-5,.,TGTGCCAGCAGCCCCGGGACAAGGTATCAGCCCCAGCATTTT,CASSPGTRYQPQHF
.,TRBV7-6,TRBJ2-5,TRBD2,TGTGCTAGCAGCTTATCAGCGGGGGGGCAAGAGACCCAGTACTTC,CASSLSAGGQETQYF
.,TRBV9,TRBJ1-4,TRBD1,TGTGCCAGCAGCGTAGCTTGGGGACAGGACGAAAAACTGTTTTTT,CASSVAWGQDEKLFF
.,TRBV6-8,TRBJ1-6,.,TGTGCCAGCAGTGGTTCAACGGCCCATAATTCACCCCTCCACTTT,CASSGSTAHNSPLHF